These 10 T cell receptor beta chains were all obtained from the same sample, sequenced in a study of vaccination and CD4 T cells after COVID-19. Treatment: roughly 10-day PBMC culture with coronavirus spike peptide pools or control peptides (ViraFEST assay). Once obtained from cultured CD4+ T cells, the DNA was sequenced using the Oncomine TCR Beta short-read assay. TCRdb re-called the PCR reads through MiXCR, storing one row per CDR3 protein. The repertoire holds over 10,000 distinct CDR3 sequences, with around three fifths as singletons. For these receptors, no antigen is known. Material: CD4+ T cells from blood, cultured in vitro. Source of these receptors: a human donor who had recovered from COVID-19.

The CDR3 DNA sequence: TGTGCCAGTAGTTCCCTAGCTGCTAGCTCCTACAATGAGCAGTTCTTC. Its protein product is CASSSLAASSYNEQFF. The chain combines TRBV19 with TRBJ2-1; D may be TRBD2 (5 bases). Germline CDR1 is LNHDA and CDR2 is SQIVND (reference sequence). There are 16 residues in the CDR3. V was pared by 5 bases and J by 0 bases, with 14 bases between.

The J gene is TRBJ1-1, the V gene TRBV4-1; TRBD1 aligns across 7 bases. The CDR3 loop spans 17 amino acids. Unmatched junction bases numbered 12, after V lost 4 bases and J lost 1 base. In germline, CDR1 is MGHRA, CDR2 YSYEKL. The DNA for the CDR3 is TGCGCCAGCAGCCGGTCCCCCAGTAGGACAGGGAACACTGAAGCTTTCTTT. Residues: CASSRSPSRTGNTEAFF.

The chain has TRBV11-3 and TRBJ1-3; 8 bases are shared with TRBD1. J was trimmed by 4 bases and V by 5 bases; bases with no gene match: 4. Germline loops: CDR1 SGHNT, CDR2 YENEEA. This CDR3 has 14 amino acids. The CDR3 spells CASSVTGVGNTIYF. The DNA for the CDR3 is TGTGCCAGCAGCGTGACAGGGGTCGGAAACACCATATATTTT. The full variable domain, in which reference TRBV11-3 and TRBJ1-3 provide the parts outside the CDR3, is EAGVVQSPRYKIIEKKQPVAFWCNPISGHNTLYWYLQNLGQGPELLIRYENEEAVDDSQLPKDRFSAERLKGVDSTLKIQPAELGDSAVYLCASSVTGVGNTIYFGEGSWLTVV.

V and J are TRBV30 and TRBJ1-6; TRBD1 aligns across 9 bases. The germline V gene has CDR1 GTSNPN and CDR2 SVGIG (reference sequence). The CDR3 totals 16 residues. After removal of 0 bases from V and 1 base from J, the junction contained 1 base not matched to a gene. DNA for the CDR3: TGTGCCTGGAGTGTACAGGGGGCTTCCTATAATTCACCCCTCCACTTT. Its protein product is CAWSVQGASYNSPLHF.

The chain has TRBV28 and TRBJ1-5, with TRBD1 matching 10 bases. CDR1 is MDHEN and CDR2 is SYDVKM in the germline V gene. This CDR3 spans 16 amino acids. V was clipped by 2 bases and J by 7 bases; unmatched bases: 8. CDR3 sequence reads: CASSLLGQGVGQPQHF. In nucleotides, the CDR3 is TGTGCCAGCAGTTTACTTGGACAGGGGGTCGGACAGCCCCAGCATTTT.

CDR3 sequence: CASSFEGGGTEAFF. CDR3 nucleotides: TGCGCCAGCAGCTTCGAGGGGGGAGGAACTGAAGCTTTCTTT. This chain links TRBV5-1 with TRBJ1-1, with a possible D match to TRBD1 (6 bases). The length of the CDR3 is 14 residues. Germline CDR1 and CDR2: SGHRS and YFSETQ. V dropped 2 bases and J dropped 5 bases, with 13 bases sitting between them.

Details on this clonotype: This may stem from a read error, because a much larger clone lies one nucleotide away. Likely a read error: the CDR3 ends without its conserved phenylalanine or tryptophan. The genes are TRBV7-9 and TRBJ1-6; TRBD1 might be the D (5 bases). The V end lost 5 bases, the J end lost 6 bases, and 11 bases lay between the germline ends. This CDR3 is 14 amino acids long. Looked up from germline, CDR1 is SEHNR and CDR2 is FQNEAQ (reference sequence). The CDR3 loop reads CASSTRVLNSPLHL. DNA of the CDR3: TGTGCCAGCAGCACCAGGGTTCTTAATTCACCCCTCCACCTT.

The chain has TRBV9 and TRBJ2-1; D is unclear. Germline loops: CDR1 SGDLS, CDR2 YYNGEE. V lost 5 bases, J lost 8 bases, and 14 bases lay in between. CDR3 size: 13 residues. The CDR3 loop reads CASRPLGSYEQFF. CDR3 nucleotide sequence: TGTGCCAGCAGACCCCTGGGGTCATATGAGCAGTTCTTC.

CDR3 in amino acids: CASSESSAVPNEQFF. CDR3 coding DNA: TGTGCCAGCAGTGAGTCTTCGGCAGTGCCTAATGAGCAGTTCTTC. J is TRBJ2-1 and V is TRBV2; no clear D. The CDR3 length is 15 residues. CDR1 and CDR2 from the germline V gene are SNHLY and FYNNEI. With 3 bases removed from V and 7 bases from J, the gap between germline ends came to 16 bases.

The chain uses TRBV7-9 and TRBJ2-1, with TRBD1 as a possible D gene (5 bases). V lost 2 bases to trimming and J lost 7 bases, with 9 bases between them. The CDR3 is made up of 13 amino acids. Per the germline V gene, CDR1 is SEHNR and CDR2 is FQNEAQ (reference sequence). The CDR3 DNA reads as TGTGCCAGCAGCTTAAGGGGTCCTAATGAGCAGTTCTTC. It translates to CASSLRGPNEQFF. Using reference TRBV7-9 and TRBJ2-1 for the parts outside the CDR3, the full variable domain is DTGVSQNPRHKITKRGQNVTFRCDPISEHNRLYWYRQTLGQGPEFLTYFQNEAQLEKSRLLSDRFSAERPKGSFSTLEIQRTEQGDSAMYLCASSLRGPNEQFFGPGTRLTVL.